The T cell receptor (beta chain) described here comes from a study of beta chain features in type 1 diabetes. Study observations and caveats: PCR might preferentially amplify shorter templates, equally in patients and controls. Cells that show high TCR expression could be over-represented by cDNA sequencing.

A remark on this clone: Its matching antigen is unknown.

The isolated RNA, all of it, was reverse transcribed, so expressed TCRB transcripts were what got sequenced. The method was immunoSEQ multiplex PCR; TCRdb's version includes in-frame clones alone and lacks a portion of them. The sample records under 950,000 clones, 17% being singletons. This TCR was sampled from a woman under 30 in good health. The material sequenced was naive CD4+ T cells from blood.

DNA for the CDR3: TGTGCCAGCAGTTCCAACGGGGGCACCGGGGAGCTGTTTTTT. Protein: CASSSNGGTGELFF. The rearrangement uses TRBV28 and TRBJ2-2; perhaps TRBD2 as D (6 bases). The CDR3 loop spans 14 amino acids. V gave up 4 bases and J gave up 4 bases, with 10 bases separating them. The germline V gene encodes CDR1 MDHEN and CDR2 SYDVKM.